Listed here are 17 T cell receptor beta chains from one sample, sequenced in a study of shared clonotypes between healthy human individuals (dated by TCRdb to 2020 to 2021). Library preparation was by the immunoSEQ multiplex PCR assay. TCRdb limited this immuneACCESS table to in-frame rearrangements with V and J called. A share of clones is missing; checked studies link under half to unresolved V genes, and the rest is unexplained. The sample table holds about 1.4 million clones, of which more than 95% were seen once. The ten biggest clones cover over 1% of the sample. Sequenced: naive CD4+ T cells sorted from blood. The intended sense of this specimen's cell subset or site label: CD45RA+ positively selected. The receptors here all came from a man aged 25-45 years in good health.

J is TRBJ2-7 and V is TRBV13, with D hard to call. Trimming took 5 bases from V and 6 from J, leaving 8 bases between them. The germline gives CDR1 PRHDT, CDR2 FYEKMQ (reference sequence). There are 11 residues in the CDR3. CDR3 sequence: CASSGNGEQYF. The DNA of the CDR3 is TGTGCCAGCAGCGGTAACGGCGAGCAGTACTTC.

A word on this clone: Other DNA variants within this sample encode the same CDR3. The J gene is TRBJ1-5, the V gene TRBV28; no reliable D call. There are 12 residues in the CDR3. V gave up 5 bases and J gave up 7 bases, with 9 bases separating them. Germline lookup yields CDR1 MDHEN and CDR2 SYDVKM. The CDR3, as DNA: TGTGCCAGCAGTCTTAGGGTCCAGCCCCAGCATTTT. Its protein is CASSLRVQPQHF.

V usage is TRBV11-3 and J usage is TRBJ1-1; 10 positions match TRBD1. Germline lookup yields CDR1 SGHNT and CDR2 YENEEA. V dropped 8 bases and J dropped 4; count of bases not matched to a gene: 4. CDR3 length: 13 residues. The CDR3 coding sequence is TGTGCCAGCGGTAGGACAGGGGGCACTGAAGCTTTCTTT. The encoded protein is CASGRTGGTEAFF. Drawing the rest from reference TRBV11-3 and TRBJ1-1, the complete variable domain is EAGVVQSPRYKIIEKKQPVAFWCNPISGHNTLYWYLQNLGQGPELLIRYENEEAVDDSQLPKDRFSAERLKGVDSTLKIQPAELGDSAVYLCASGRTGGTEAFFGQGTRLTVV.

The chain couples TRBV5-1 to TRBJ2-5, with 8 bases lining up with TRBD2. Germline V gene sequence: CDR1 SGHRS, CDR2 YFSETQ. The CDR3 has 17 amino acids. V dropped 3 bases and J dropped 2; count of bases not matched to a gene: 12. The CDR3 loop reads CASSSGLAGNIQETQYF. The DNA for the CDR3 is TGCGCCAGCAGCTCCGGACTAGCTGGGAATATACAAGAGACCCAGTACTTC.

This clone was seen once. CDR3 region: CASSLDLLASGYNEQFF. CDR3 bases: TGCGCCAGCAGCTTGGACCTTCTGGCTAGCGGCTACAATGAGCAGTTCTTC. This chain connects TRBV5-1 to TRBJ2-1, with TRBD2 identical over 7 bases. With V trimmed by 0 bases and J by 3 bases, 9 bases remained unmatched. CDR1 is SGHRS and CDR2 is YFSETQ in the germline V gene. CDR3 length: 17 amino acids.

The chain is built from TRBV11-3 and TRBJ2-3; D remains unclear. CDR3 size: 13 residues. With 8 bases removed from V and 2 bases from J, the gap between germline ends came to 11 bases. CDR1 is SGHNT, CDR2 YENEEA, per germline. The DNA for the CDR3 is TGTGCCAGCGCCGGGTCATACACAGATACGCAGTATTTT. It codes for CASAGSYTDTQYF.

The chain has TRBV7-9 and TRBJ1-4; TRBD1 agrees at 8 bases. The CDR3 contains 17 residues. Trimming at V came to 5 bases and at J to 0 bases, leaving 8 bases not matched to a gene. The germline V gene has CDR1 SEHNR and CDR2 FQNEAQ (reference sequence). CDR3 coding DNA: TGTGCCAGCAGCCCAAAACAGGGGGTTGCAACTAATGAAAAACTGTTTTTT. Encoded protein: CASSPKQGVATNEKLFF.

The CDR3 loop reads CASSKISGTGGNQPQHF. CDR3 DNA: TGCGCCAGCAGCAAGATCTCAGGGACGGGAGGCAATCAGCCCCAGCATTTT. The chain links TRBV4-1 to TRBJ1-5, with D maybe TRBD1 (5 bases). This CDR3 region has 17 residues. The germline gives CDR1 MGHRA, CDR2 YSYEKL. Trimming took 5 bases from V and 2 from J, leaving 19 bases between them.

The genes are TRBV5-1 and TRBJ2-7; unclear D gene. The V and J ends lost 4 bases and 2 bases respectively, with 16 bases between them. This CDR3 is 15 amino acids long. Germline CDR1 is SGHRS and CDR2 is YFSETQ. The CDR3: CASSLGLRSTYEQYF. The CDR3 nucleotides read TGCGCCAGCAGCCTGGGCCTCCGCTCAACCTACGAGCAGTACTTC. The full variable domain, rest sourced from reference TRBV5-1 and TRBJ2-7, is KAGVTQTPRYLIKTRGQQVTLSCSPISGHRSVSWYQQTPGQGLQFLFEYFSETQRNKGNFPGRFSGRQFSNSRSEMNVSTLELGDSALYLCASSLGLRSTYEQYFGPGTRLTVT.

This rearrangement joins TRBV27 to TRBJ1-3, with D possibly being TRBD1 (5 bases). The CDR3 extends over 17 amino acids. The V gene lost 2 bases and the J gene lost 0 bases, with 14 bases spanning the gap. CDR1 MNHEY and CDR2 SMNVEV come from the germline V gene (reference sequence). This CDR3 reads CASSLRAGDLSGNTIYF. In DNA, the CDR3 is TGTGCCAGCAGTTTAAGGGCGGGGGACCTCTCTGGAAACACCATATATTTT.

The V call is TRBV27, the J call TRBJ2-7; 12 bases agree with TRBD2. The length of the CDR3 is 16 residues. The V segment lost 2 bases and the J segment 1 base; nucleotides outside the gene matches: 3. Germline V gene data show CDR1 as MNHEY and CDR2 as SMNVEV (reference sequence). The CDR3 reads CASSLLAGGESYEQYF. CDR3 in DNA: TGTGCCAGCAGTTTACTAGCGGGAGGGGAGTCCTACGAGCAGTACTTC.

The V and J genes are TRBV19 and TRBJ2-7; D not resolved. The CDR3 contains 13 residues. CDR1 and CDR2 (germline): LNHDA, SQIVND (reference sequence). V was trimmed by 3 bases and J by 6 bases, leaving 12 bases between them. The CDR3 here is CASSIGGPREQYF. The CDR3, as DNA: TGTGCCAGTAGTATTGGTGGGCCGCGCGAGCAGTACTTC.

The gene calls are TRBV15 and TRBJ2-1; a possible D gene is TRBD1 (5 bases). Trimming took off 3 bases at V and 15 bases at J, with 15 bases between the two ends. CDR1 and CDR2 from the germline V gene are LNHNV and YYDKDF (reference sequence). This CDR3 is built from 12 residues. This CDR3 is CATSRDIVSPFF. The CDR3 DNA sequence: TGTGCCACCAGCAGGGACATTGTGTCGCCGTTCTTC.

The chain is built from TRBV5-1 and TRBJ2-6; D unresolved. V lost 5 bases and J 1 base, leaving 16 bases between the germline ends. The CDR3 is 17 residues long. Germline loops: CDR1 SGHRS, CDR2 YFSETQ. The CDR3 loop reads CASSPDLWASGANVLTF. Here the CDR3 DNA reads TGCGCCAGCAGTCCGGACCTCTGGGCTTCTGGGGCCAACGTCCTGACTTTC. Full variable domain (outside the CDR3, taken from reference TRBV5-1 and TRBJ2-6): KAGVTQTPRYLIKTRGQQVTLSCSPISGHRSVSWYQQTPGQGLQFLFEYFSETQRNKGNFPGRFSGRQFSNSRSEMNVSTLELGDSALYLCASSPDLWASGANVLTFGAGSRLTVL.

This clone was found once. The CDR3 coding sequence is TGTGCCACCAGCAGAGATAGGCGCAGGGCGAACACCGGGGAGCTGTTTTTT. It specifies CATSRDRRRANTGELFF. The V call is TRBV15, the J call TRBJ2-2, with a tentative D call TRBD1 (5 bases). V gave up 0 bases and J gave up 0 bases, with 11 bases separating them. In germline, CDR1 is LNHNV, CDR2 YYDKDF (reference sequence). CDR3 size: 17 residues.

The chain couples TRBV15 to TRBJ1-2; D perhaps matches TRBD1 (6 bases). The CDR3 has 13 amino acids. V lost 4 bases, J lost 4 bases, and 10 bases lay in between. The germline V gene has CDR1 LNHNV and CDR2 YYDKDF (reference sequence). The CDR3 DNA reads TGTGCCACCAGCAATGGACAGTTCTATGGCTACACCTTC. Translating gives CATSNGQFYGYTF.

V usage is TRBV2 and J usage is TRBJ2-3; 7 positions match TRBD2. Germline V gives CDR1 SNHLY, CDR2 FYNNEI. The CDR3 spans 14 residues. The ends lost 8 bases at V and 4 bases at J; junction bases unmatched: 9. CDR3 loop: CASVGGNGPDTQYF. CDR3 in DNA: TGTGCCAGCGTGGGGGGGAACGGGCCAGATACGCAGTATTTT.